Sequencing of this T cell receptor beta chain was carried out in a study of T cell repertoires in cytomegalovirus infection (dated by TCRdb to between 2019 and 2020). Regarding the study in general: Alongside well-studied HLA-B-restricted epitopes, the peptide stimulations were aimed at recently identified HLA-C-restricted CMV epitopes, whose presentation resists viral immunomodulation. The HLA type of each donor mattered for the analysis, because public TCR beta signatures pointed to carriage of CMV infection along with the matching HLA type.

Sample treatment or condition, as interpreted from the label and publication: in vitro stimulation with specific CMV peptide epitopes to enrich CMV-specific T cells. Overall study outcomes, separate from this receptor: Cumulative frequency of public TCR beta family members discriminated carriers of CMV infection plus the relevant HLA type in this cohort and an independent 352-donor cohort. The ex vivo response was dominated by HLA-C-restricted CMV-specific TCR beta clonotypes, which also provided the single most frequent clonotype in two of eight donors.

This clonotype was picked up a small number of times. Its cognate antigen has yet to be identified. Base qualities were left out, and no much larger clone turns up one base away. The germline V gene sets CDR1 to MGHRA and CDR2 to YSYEKL. V and J are truncated by 0 bases and 6 bases respectively, leaving an intervening sequence of 12 bases. The CDR3 spans 16 residues, from the cysteine through the phenylalanine. The kept DNA is CDR3 alone, 48 bases in frame from the first base. The instrument given in TCRdb is Illumina HiSeq 1500. The raw public reads went through TCRdb reprocessing: fastp at Q25, MiXCR clone calling, in-frame beta chains kept. Rows are unified per CDR3 protein, each entry keeping the most common DNA and genes. Recorded for this sample are some 900,000 distinct CDR3 sequences; about 31% of them occurred a single time. The ten biggest clones cover around 12% of the sample.

Sequenced here: cultured CD8+ T cells from PBMCs, sampled from culture after CMV antigen stimulation. This clonotype was obtained from a human donor in good health (CMV status not recorded). Some clones in this sample may be carry-over from other donors' samples. Recombination joined TRBV4-1 with TRBJ1-6; the D gene cannot be named for sure. CDR3 protein: CASSQENYSPNSPLHF. The nucleotides are TGCGCCAGCAGCCAAGAGAACTACAGCCCTAATTCACCCCTCCACTTT.